This T cell receptor beta chain is from a study of technical replicates of blood from a handful of donors. Only in-frame clones appear in the TCRdb table, and some are missing; sequencing was by immunoSEQ multiplex PCR. This sample has about 83,000 clones, with roughly 94% found just once. The CDR3 extends over 16 amino acids. Germline values: CDR1 LGHNA, CDR2 YNFKEQ. Trimming removed 0 bases from V and 2 bases from J, with 13 bases in between. Sequencing used T cells isolated from PBMCs. The rearrangement joins TRBV4-2 to TRBJ2-5; maybe TRBD1 (5 bases). This clonotype originated in a human donor in good health. The DNA of the CDR3 is TGTGCCAGCAGCCAAGATCAAGGGGCAGGGCAAGAGACCCAGTACTTC. It translates to CASSQDQGAGQETQYF.